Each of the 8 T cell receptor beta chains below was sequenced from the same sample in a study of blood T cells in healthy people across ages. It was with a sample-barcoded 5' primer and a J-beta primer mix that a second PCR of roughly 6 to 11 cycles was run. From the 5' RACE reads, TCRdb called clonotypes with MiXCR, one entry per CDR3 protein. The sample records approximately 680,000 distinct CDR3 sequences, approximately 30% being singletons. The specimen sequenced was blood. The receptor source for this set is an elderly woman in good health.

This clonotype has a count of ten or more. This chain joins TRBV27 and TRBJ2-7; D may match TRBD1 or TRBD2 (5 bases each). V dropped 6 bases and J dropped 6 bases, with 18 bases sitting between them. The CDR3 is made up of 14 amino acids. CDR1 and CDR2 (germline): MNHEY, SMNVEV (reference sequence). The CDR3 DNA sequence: TGTGCCAGCAGCCGAACCGGGATTGGGGGCGAGCAGTACTTC. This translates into CASSRTGIGGEQYF.

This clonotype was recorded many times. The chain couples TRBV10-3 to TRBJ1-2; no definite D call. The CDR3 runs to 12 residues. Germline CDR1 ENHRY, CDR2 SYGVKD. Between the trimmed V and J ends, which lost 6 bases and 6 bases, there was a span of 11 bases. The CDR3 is CAISDPADGYTF. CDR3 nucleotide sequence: TGTGCCATCAGCGACCCAGCTGATGGCTACACCTTC.

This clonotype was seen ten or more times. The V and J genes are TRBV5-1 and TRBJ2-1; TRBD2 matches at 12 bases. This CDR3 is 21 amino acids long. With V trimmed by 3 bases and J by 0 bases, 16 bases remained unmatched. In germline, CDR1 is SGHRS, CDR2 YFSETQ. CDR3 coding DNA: TGCGCCAGCAGCTCCCACCGACTAGCGGGGGAACTCCTACTCTCCTACAATGAGCAGTTCTTC. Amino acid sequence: CASSSHRLAGELLLSYNEQFF.

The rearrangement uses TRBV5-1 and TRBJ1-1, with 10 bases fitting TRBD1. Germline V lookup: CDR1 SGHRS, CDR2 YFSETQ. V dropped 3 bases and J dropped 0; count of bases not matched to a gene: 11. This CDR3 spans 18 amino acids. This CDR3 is CASSSGPGQGYMNTEAFF. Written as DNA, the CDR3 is TGCGCCAGCAGCTCGGGTCCGGGACAGGGGTACATGAACACTGAAGCTTTCTTT. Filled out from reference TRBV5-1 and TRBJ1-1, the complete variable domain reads KAGVTQTPRYLIKTRGQQVTLSCSPISGHRSVSWYQQTPGQGLQFLFEYFSETQRNKGNFPGRFSGRQFSNSRSEMNVSTLELGDSALYLCASSSGPGQGYMNTEAFFGQGTRLTVV.

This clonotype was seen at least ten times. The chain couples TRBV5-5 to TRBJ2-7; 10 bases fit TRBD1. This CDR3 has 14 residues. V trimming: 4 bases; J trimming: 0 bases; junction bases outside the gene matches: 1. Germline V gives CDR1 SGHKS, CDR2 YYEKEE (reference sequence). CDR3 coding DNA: TGTGCCAGCAGCCGACAGGGGGCCTCCTACGAGCAGTACTTC. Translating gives CASSRQGASYEQYF.

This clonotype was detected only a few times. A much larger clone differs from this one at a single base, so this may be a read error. CDR3 in DNA: TGTGCCAGCAGCTTGGCCGGGACAGGGGCTGGCTTGGGGCAGTACTTC. It codes for CASSLAGTGAGLGQYF. The chain is built from TRBV5-6 and TRBJ2-4; 10 nucleotides line up with TRBD1. The CDR3 is 16 residues long. Germline loops: CDR1 SGHDT, CDR2 YYEEEE. Trimming removed 0 bases from V and 13 bases from J; junction bases left unmatched: 13.

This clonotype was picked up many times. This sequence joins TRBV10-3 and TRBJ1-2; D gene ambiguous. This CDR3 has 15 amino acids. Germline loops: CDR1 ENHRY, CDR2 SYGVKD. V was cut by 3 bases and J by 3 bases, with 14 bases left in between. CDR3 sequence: CAISDPPRADYGYTF. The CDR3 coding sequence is TGTGCCATCAGTGATCCGCCGAGGGCCGACTATGGCTACACCTTC.

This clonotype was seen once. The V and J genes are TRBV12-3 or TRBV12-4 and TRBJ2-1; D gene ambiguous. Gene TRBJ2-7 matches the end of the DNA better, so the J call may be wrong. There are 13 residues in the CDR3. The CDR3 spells CASRYTNYNEQYF. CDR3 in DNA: TGTGCCAGCAGGTATACTAACTACAATGAGCAGTACTTC.